These 5 T cell receptor beta chains came from one sample sequenced in a study of breast tumors, draining lymph nodes, adjacent tissues. Samples came from axillary lymph nodes draining the breast cancer. TCRdb ran MiXCR on the multiplex PCR reads and lists one entry per CDR3 protein. The sample carries about 89,000 distinct CDR3 sequences, around 29% recorded once. The sequencing sample was made of axillary lymph node tissue. Receptor source: a female donor with breast cancer. Some clones in this sample may be carry-over from other donors' samples.

The chain uses TRBV7-3 and TRBJ2-2; TRBD2 matches 10 bases. CDR3 length: 14 amino acids. Per germline, CDR1 SGHTA and CDR2 FQGTGA. The V segment lost 5 bases and the J segment 7 bases; nucleotides outside the gene matches: 4. CDR3 nucleotide sequence: TGTGCCAGCAGCCCTAGCGGGAGCCACGGGGAGCTGTTTTTT. The encoded protein is CASSPSGSHGELFF.

Remarks on this clonotype: This may be a read error: a much more frequent sequence differs by one nucleotide. This rearrangement joins TRBV30 to TRBJ1-3; no definite D call. The CDR3 loop spans 13 amino acids. The ends were cut back, 2 bases at V and 11 bases at J, with 16 bases in the middle. Germline-derived CDR1 and CDR2 are GTSNPN and SVGIG (reference sequence). CDR3 sequence (DNA): TGTGCCTGGAGTCTCCAACGCCGGGCCCCCATATATTTT. Its protein product is CAWSLQRRAPIYF.

The sample holds many counts of this clonotype. The chain carries TRBV5-1 and TRBJ2-5; a weak D match, TRBD2 (5 bases). CDR1 SGHRS and CDR2 YFSETQ come from the germline V gene. V gave up 2 bases and J gave up 0 bases, with 8 bases separating them. There are 14 residues in the CDR3. CDR3 in DNA: TGCGCCAGCAGCTTAATAGCGCACCAAGAGACCCAGTACTTC. Its protein product is CASSLIAHQETQYF.

As concerns this clonotype: The junction departs from the called germline gene at one end, perhaps through a read error. This sequence joins TRBV12-3 or TRBV12-4 and TRBJ1-2, with no clear D. This CDR3 has 11 residues. The CDR3 loop reads CASGFGISCTF. The CDR3, as DNA: TGTGCCAGCGGTTTCGGGATAAGCTGCACCTTC.

This clonotype was found many times. The V gene is TRBV28, the J gene TRBJ2-1; 9 nucleotides agree with TRBD2. CDR1 and CDR2 from the germline V gene are MDHEN and SYDVKM. After removal of 4 bases from V and 15 bases from J, the junction contained 10 bases not matched to a gene. The CDR3 length is 13 residues. The CDR3 coding sequence is TGTGCCAGCAGTTCCGCTAGCGGGATCACGGGGTTCTTC. Amino acids: CASSSASGITGFF. The entire variable domain, with the rest obtained from reference TRBV28 and TRBJ2-1, is as follows: DVKVTQSSRYLVKRTGEKVFLECVQDMDHENMFWYRQDPGLGLRLIYFSYDVKMKEKGDIPEGYSVSREKKERFSLILESASTNQTSMYLCASSSASGITGFFGPGTRLTVL.